Following are 26 T cell receptor beta chains from one sample sequenced in a study of blood T cell repertoires in COVID-19. The table came from immunoSEQ multiplex PCR; TCRdb's copy has only in-frame clones and leaves some out. The sample has about 380,000 clones, 90% seen once; the top ten hold 6.5% to 7%. Sequencing used peripheral blood. All receptors come from a man younger than 35 with active or convalescent COVID-19.

This chain uses TRBV21-1 with TRBJ1-6; the DNA was not used to check the table's D call, TRBD1. TRBV21-1 is a pseudogene. CDR3 length: 21 amino acids. As DNA, the CDR3 is TGTGCCAGCAGCAAAGTTACCCAATACAGGGCCCTATACGATTGGAATTCACCCCTCCACTTT. It encodes CASSKVTQYRALYDWNSPLHF.

V is TRBV6-1 and J is TRBJ2-7; 9 nucleotides match TRBD1. V lost 3 bases to trimming and J lost 6 bases; unmatched junction nucleotides: 6. Germline V gene data show CDR1 as MNHNS and CDR2 as SASEGT. The CDR3 extends over 14 amino acids. As DNA, the CDR3 is TGTGCCAGCAGTGACACCGGGACAGGGTCCGAGCAGTACTTC. Translated: CASSDTGTGSEQYF.

The J gene is TRBJ1-1, the V gene TRBV7-6; unclear D gene. With 5 bases removed from V and 0 bases from J, the gap between germline ends came to 19 bases. The CDR3 has 17 amino acids. CDR1 is SGHVS and CDR2 is FNYEAQ in the germline V gene. The CDR3 region has the DNA TGTGCCAGCAGCATAAGACCAGCAGGTCGGATGAACACTGAAGCTTTCTTT. This codes for CASSIRPAGRMNTEAFF.

The chain is built from TRBV6-5 and TRBJ1-1; 7 bases are a match to TRBD1. V lost 6 bases and J lost 7; bases outside the gene matches: 14. From germline, CDR1 is MNHEY and CDR2 SVGAGI. The CDR3 covers 15 residues. The CDR3 loop is CASSLRKTGNGEAFF. CDR3 sequence (DNA): TGTGCCAGCAGCTTAAGAAAGACAGGGAATGGTGAAGCTTTCTTT.

This clone has just one count. This chain links TRBV24-1 with TRBJ2-5, with D possibly being TRBD1 (6 bases). This CDR3 has 13 residues. Germline assignment: CDR1 KGHDR and CDR2 SFDVKD. V was shortened by 4 bases and J by 7 bases, with 12 bases between the two germline ends. CDR3 region: CATSEQGPGTQYF. Written as DNA, the CDR3 is TGTGCCACCAGTGAACAGGGACCAGGGACCCAGTACTTC.

This chain joins TRBV11-1 and TRBJ1-6; D not certain. CDR1 is SGHAT, CDR2 FQDESV, per germline (reference sequence). V dropped 1 base and J dropped 10 bases, with 8 bases sitting between them. This CDR3 spans 13 amino acids. CDR3 sequence: CASSLVEDSPLHF. Written as DNA, the CDR3 is TGTGCCAGCAGCTTAGTGGAGGACTCACCCCTCCACTTT.

The rearrangement joins TRBV7-3 to TRBJ2-1; TRBD1 matches at 7 bases. This CDR3 is 15 amino acids long. Germline loops: CDR1 SGHTA, CDR2 FQGTGA. Losses at the gene ends were 5 bases for V and 0 bases for J; bases not matched to a gene: 4. CDR3 amino acids: CASSQGQASYNEQFF. CDR3 nucleotide sequence: TGTGCCAGCAGCCAAGGACAGGCCTCCTACAATGAGCAGTTCTTC.

This sequence joins TRBV11-1 and TRBJ2-1, with 10 nucleotides matching TRBD1. V shed 5 bases and J 10 bases; nucleotides not matched to a gene: 11. The germline gives CDR1 SGHAT, CDR2 FQDESV (reference sequence). The CDR3 extends over 15 amino acids. DNA of the CDR3: TGTGCCAGCAGCAAGACAGGGGGCGGTATAGGGGAGCAGTTCTTC. This encodes CASSKTGGGIGEQFF.

This clone has a handful of counts. The chain links TRBV5-6 to TRBJ2-3, with 11 bases fitting TRBD1. From germline, CDR1 is SGHDT and CDR2 YYEEEE. Trimming at V came to 4 bases and at J to 4 bases, leaving 5 bases not matched to a gene. This CDR3 has 15 residues. CDR3 sequence reads: CASSPGGQGADTQYF. In DNA, the CDR3 is TGTGCCAGCAGCCCGGGGGGACAGGGGGCAGATACGCAGTATTTT.

This clone was found once. The chain couples TRBV27 to TRBJ1-1; a possible D gene is TRBD1 (5 bases). Trimming stripped 5 bases from V and 0 bases from J, with 13 bases between. CDR1 MNHEY and CDR2 SMNVEV come from the germline V gene (reference sequence). The CDR3 length is 15 residues. In DNA, the CDR3 is TGTGCCAGCAGTCTCTCAGGGTTGGTGAACACTGAAGCTTTCTTT. Protein sequence: CASSLSGLVNTEAFF.

Comment on this clone: The same CDR3 is also encoded by other DNA sequences in this sample. Here the CDR3 reads CASSEVSGGSYEQYF. DNA of the CDR3: TGTGCCAGCAGTGAGGTGAGCGGGGGATCTTACGAGCAGTACTTC. This chain links TRBV2 with TRBJ2-7, with 8 bases aligning to TRBD2. The CDR3 spans 15 residues. From germline, CDR1 is SNHLY and CDR2 FYNNEI. The V and J ends lost 3 bases and 4 bases, in that order; junction bases with no gene match: 8.

This sequence joins TRBV6-5 and TRBJ1-1; weak D call: TRBD1 (5 bases). V was trimmed by 6 bases and J by 1 base, leaving 9 bases between them. Germline V CDR1 and CDR2: MNHEY, SVGAGI. There are 13 residues in the CDR3. The CDR3 sequence: CASRKTENTEAFF. The DNA of the CDR3 is TGTGCCAGCAGGAAGACAGAGAACACTGAAGCTTTCTTT.

CDR3 sequence: CASSLPGLSYEQYF. The CDR3 coding sequence is TGTGCCAGCAGTTTGCCGGGGTTATCCTACGAGCAGTACTTC. The chain employs TRBV28 and TRBJ2-7; the D gene is possibly TRBD2 (5 bases). Germline V gene lookup returns CDR1 MDHEN and CDR2 SYDVKM. V was shortened by 3 bases and J by 1 base, with 10 bases between the two germline ends. CDR3 length: 14 amino acids.

J is TRBJ1-4 and V is TRBV7-8; 7 bases are a match to TRBD1. Germline CDR1 reads SGHVS; CDR2 reads FQNEAQ. V gave up 4 bases and J gave up 5 bases; unmatched junction bases: 4. This CDR3 spans 14 amino acids. The CDR3 is CASSSGQINEKLFF. The CDR3 region has the DNA TGTGCCAGCAGCTCGGGACAGATAAATGAAAAACTGTTTTTT.

The chain links TRBV6-1 to TRBJ2-7; a possible D gene is TRBD1 (5 bases). V lost 0 bases and J lost 6, with 15 bases in between. The CDR3 spans 15 residues. CDR1 is MNHNS, CDR2 SASEGT, per germline. The CDR3 spells CASSEATTRAPEQYF. The CDR3 DNA reads as TGTGCCAGCAGTGAAGCGACGACCAGGGCTCCCGAGCAGTACTTC.

The rearrangement uses TRBV6-4 and TRBJ2-1, with TRBD2 identical over 12 bases. Germline V gene data show CDR1 as MRHNA and CDR2 as SNTAGT. CDR3 length: 15 residues. Unmatched junction bases numbered 6, after V lost 5 bases and J lost 7 bases. The CDR3 here is CASSQLAGGRNEQFF. CDR3 DNA: TGTGCCAGCAGTCAGCTAGCGGGGGGGCGGAATGAGCAGTTCTTC.

The chain employs TRBV6-5 and TRBJ2-1; possibly TRBD1 for D (6 bases). V lost 7 bases to trimming and J lost 2 bases, with 15 bases between them. Germline CDR1 is MNHEY and CDR2 is SVGAGI. The CDR3 has 15 amino acids. The CDR3 nucleotides are TGTGCCAGCAACACCTGGGGGACACCCTACAATGAGCAGTTCTTC. It translates to CASNTWGTPYNEQFF.

The chain has TRBV25-1 and TRBJ1-2; 12 nucleotides align to TRBD1. J lost 8 bases, V lost 3 bases, and 10 bases had no gene match. Germline lookup yields CDR1 MGHDK and CDR2 SYGVNS. The CDR3 runs to 16 residues. The CDR3 coding sequence is TGTGCCAGCAGTGAGCCGGGACAGGGGGCGCCCCGGGGCTACACCTTC. As protein: CASSEPGQGAPRGYTF.

This sequence joins TRBV24-1 and TRBJ2-1, with D tentatively TRBD2 (5 bases). The length of the CDR3 is 11 residues. Trimming removed 7 bases at V and 7 bases at J, with 7 bases between. Germline CDR1 and CDR2: KGHDR and SFDVKD. CDR3 in amino acids: CATRRLNEQFF. CDR3 bases: TGTGCCACCAGAAGACTAAATGAGCAGTTCTTC.

The rearrangement joins TRBV18 to TRBJ1-4; D is uncertain. Trimming removed 8 bases from V and 0 bases from J, with 13 bases in between. This CDR3 has 15 amino acids. Germline CDR1 is KGHSH and CDR2 is LQKENI. The CDR3 spells CASLRRVATNEKLFF. The CDR3, as DNA: TGTGCCAGCCTACGTCGGGTTGCAACTAATGAAAAACTGTTTTTT.

The chain couples TRBV13 to TRBJ1-2, with 7 bases fitting TRBD1. The germline gives CDR1 PRHDT, CDR2 FYEKMQ (reference sequence). The J segment lost 4 bases and the V segment lost 5 bases, leaving 10 bases of the junction unmatched. This CDR3 is 15 amino acids long. CDR3 region: CASSLRQGPGYGYTF. CDR3 nucleotides: TGTGCCAGCAGCCTCCGACAGGGCCCAGGCTATGGCTACACCTTC.

The CDR3 spells CASSLEGVGNSPLHF. The CDR3 DNA reads as TGCGCCAGCAGCTTGGAGGGGGTCGGTAATTCACCCCTCCACTTT. V and J are TRBV5-1 and TRBJ1-6; the D gene is possibly TRBD1 (6 bases). Trimming took 0 bases from V and 6 from J, leaving 10 bases between them. Germline CDR1 SGHRS, CDR2 YFSETQ. This CDR3 is 15 amino acids long. Looking up the rest from reference TRBV5-1 and TRBJ1-6 gives the full variable domain: KAGVTQTPRYLIKTRGQQVTLSCSPISGHRSVSWYQQTPGQGLQFLFEYFSETQRNKGNFPGRFSGRQFSNSRSEMNVSTLELGDSALYLCASSLEGVGNSPLHFGNGTRLTVT.

The chain links TRBV7-3 to TRBJ2-5; a possible D gene is TRBD1 (7 bases). CDR1 is SGHTA and CDR2 is FQGTGA in the germline V gene. With 3 bases removed from V and 5 bases from J, the gap between germline ends came to 16 bases. The CDR3 is 15 residues long. CDR3 loop: CASSFGGTVEETQYF. The CDR3, as DNA: TGTGCCAGCAGCTTTGGAGGGACAGTGGAGGAGACCCAGTACTTC.

The chain is built from TRBV25-1 and TRBJ1-1; tentatively, D is TRBD1 (5 bases). The CDR3 loop spans 14 amino acids. Germline CDR1 MGHDK, CDR2 SYGVNS. Trimming shortened V by 3 bases and J by 0 bases, and 8 bases separated the two germline ends. For the CDR3, the DNA is TGTGCCAGCAGTGAGGGGGGATTGAACACTGAAGCTTTCTTT. Its translation is CASSEGGLNTEAFF.

V gene TRBV18 combines with J gene TRBJ1-2; TRBD1 matches 7 bases. The CDR3 is made up of 15 amino acids. Per the germline V gene, CDR1 is KGHSH and CDR2 is LQKENI. The ends lost 0 bases at V and 3 bases at J; junction bases unmatched: 4. The CDR3 loop reads CASSPPQGVYYGYTF. The CDR3 DNA reads TGTGCCAGCTCACCACCCCAGGGGGTATACTATGGCTACACCTTC.

This clone was detected a few times. This chain uses TRBV27 with TRBJ1-5; the D gene is possibly TRBD1 (5 bases). The germline gives CDR1 MNHEY, CDR2 SMNVEV (reference sequence). Deletions cut 6 bases from V and 0 bases from J, with 12 bases between. This CDR3 is built from 15 residues. CDR3 coding DNA: TGTGCCAGCAGACGCGACAGCTATAGCAATCAGCCCCAGCATTTT. It yields the protein CASRRDSYSNQPQHF.